The source of this T cell receptor (beta chain) is a study of identical twins. This clonotype was seen only a few times. TCRdb re-analysed the 5' RACE reads in MiXCR, keeping a single row per CDR3 protein. The sample carries approximately 470,000 distinct CDR3 sequences, 14% recorded once. The sample was also linked to a second study, of yellow fever vaccine responses in identical twins.

The sample taken for sequencing was CD4+ T cells sorted from blood. The receptor's source is a woman aged 18-35 years in good health.

Written as DNA, the CDR3 is TGCAGCGTTAACACAGGAGAAGAGACCCAGTACTTC. Amino acids: CSVNTGEETQYF. The chain recombines TRBV29-1 with TRBJ2-5, with TRBD1 as a possible D gene (5 bases). Germline CDR1 and CDR2: SQVTM and ANQGSEA. V lost 5 bases to trimming and J lost 3 bases, with 10 bases between them. The CDR3 sequence is 12 residues long.